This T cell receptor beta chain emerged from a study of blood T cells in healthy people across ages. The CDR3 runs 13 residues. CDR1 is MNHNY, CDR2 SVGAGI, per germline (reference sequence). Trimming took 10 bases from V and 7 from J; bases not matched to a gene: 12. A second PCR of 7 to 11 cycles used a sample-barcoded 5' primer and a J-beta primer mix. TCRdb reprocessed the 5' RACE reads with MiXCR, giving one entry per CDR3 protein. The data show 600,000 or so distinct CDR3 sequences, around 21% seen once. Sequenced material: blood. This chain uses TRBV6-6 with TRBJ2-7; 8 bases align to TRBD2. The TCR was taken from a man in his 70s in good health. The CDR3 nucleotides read TGTGCCACCAGCGGGAGAGTAGACACAGAGCAGTACTTC. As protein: CATSGRVDTEQYF.